Listed below are T cell receptor beta chains from one sample, sequenced in a study of CD4+ T cells in melanoma. Produced via immunoSEQ multiplex PCR; TCRdb's table is partial and in-frame only. The sample yields 110,000 to 150,000 clones, 80% to 95% seen once. These receptor sequences come from a human donor with melanoma. Both conserved end residues are part of each CDR3. D genes are given only for firm matches. Clone size is stated in some rows and not others, as once, few, many or a class when expanded.

d_call clone_size j_call cdr3_length v_call cdr3_aa cdr3_nt
. . TRBJ1-2 14 TRBV18 CASSPRELMDGYTF TGTGCCAGCTCACCCAGGGAACTAATGGATGGCTACACCTTC
. . TRBJ2-2 11 TRBV30 CASGYAGELFF TGTGCCTCCGGGTATGCCGGGGAGCTGTTTTTT
. . TRBJ1-5 13 TRBV6-5 CASSSRANQPQHF TGTGCCAGCAGCTCCCGCGCAAATCAGCCCCAGCATTTT
TRBD1 . TRBJ2-4 17 TRBV5-5 CASGQGQGNVAKNIQYF TGTGCCAGCGGACAGGGACAGGGTAATGTAGCCAAAAACATTCAGTACTTC
. . TRBJ2-3 11 TRBV25-1 CASTVRDTQYF TGTGCCAGCACGGTGAGAGATACGCAGTATTTT
. . TRBJ2-5 16 TRBV7-9 CASSSGGRGMRETQYF TGTGCCAGCAGCTCAGGCGGTCGGGGTATGAGGGAGACCCAGTACTTC
. . TRBJ2-7 14 TRBV7-2 CASSVGVTPYEQYF TGTGCCAGCAGCGTAGGGGTCACCCCTTACGAGCAGTACTTC
TRBD2 . TRBJ2-1 15 TRBV5-6 CASSFGTSAYNEQFF TGTGCCAGCAGCTTCGGGACTAGCGCATACAATGAGCAGTTCTTC
TRBD1 . TRBJ1-4 12 TRBV29-1 CSVQGDDEKLFF TGCAGCGTTCAGGGGGACGATGAAAAACTGTTTTTT
. . TRBJ1-2 12 TRBV28 CASRSTNYGYTF TGTGCCAGCAGATCAACTAACTATGGCTACACCTTC
. . TRBJ1-5 15 TRBV5-1 CASSLAGGFNQPQHF TGCGCCAGCAGCTTGGCCGGGGGCTTCAATCAGCCCCAGCATTTT
. . TRBJ1-1 13 TRBV2 CASSGGFGTEAFF TGTGCCAGCAGTGGAGGGTTTGGAACTGAAGCTTTCTTT
TRBD1 . TRBJ1-4 14 TRBV6-5 CASSYGDRGEKLFF TGTGCCAGCAGTTACGGAGACAGGGGCGAAAAACTGTTTTTT
TRBD1 . TRBJ1-1 15 TRBV6-6 CASSQSGQGTAEAFF TGTGCCAGCAGCCAGTCGGGACAGGGGACCGCTGAAGCTTTCTTT
. . TRBJ2-5 13 TRBV6-5 CASTRKGFETQYF TGTGCCAGCACCAGAAAGGGTTTTGAGACCCAGTACTTC
. . TRBJ1-2 14 TRBV6-6 CASSYSVLAGGYTF TGTGCCAGCAGTTACTCGGTACTCGCCGGGGGCTACACCTTC
. . TRBJ1-5 15 TRBV30 CAWSPGQISNQPQHF TGTGCCTGGAGTCCGGGGCAGATTAGCAATCAGCCCCAGCATTTT
. . TRBJ1-4 14 TRBV29-1 CSVDSGGGGEKLFF TGCAGCGTTGATTCCGGGGGTGGGGGTGAAAAACTGTTTTTT
. . TRBJ1-6 16 TRBV9 CASSGGASSYNSPLHF TGTGCCAGCAGCGGCGGGGCGAGCTCCTATAATTCACCCCTCCACTTT
TRBD1 once TRBJ2-2 15 TRBV5-4 CASSTNRGNTGELFF TGTGCCAGCAGCACGAACAGGGGAAACACCGGGGAGCTGTTTTTT
TRBD2 . TRBJ2-1 17 TRBV10-3 CAISAGDSGGRGNEQFF TGTGCCATCAGCGCGGGCGATAGCGGGGGGAGAGGGAATGAGCAGTTCTTC
. . TRBJ1-1 14 TRBV6-5 CASRTPGLGPEAFF TGTGCCAGCAGGACGCCGGGACTTGGACCTGAAGCTTTCTTT
. few TRBJ2-2 14 TRBV5-4 CASSPRQNTGELFF TGTGCCAGCAGCCCACGACAGAACACCGGGGAGCTGTTTTTT
. . TRBJ1-6 17 TRBV5-1 CASSLAGLSSYNSPLHF TGCGCCAGCAGCTTGGCCGGACTTAGCTCCTATAATTCACCCCTCCACTTT
. . TRBJ2-3 14 TRBV5-4 CASSLAKGADTQYF TGTGCCAGCAGCTTGGCCAAAGGCGCAGATACGCAGTATTTT
. . TRBJ2-7 14 TRBV5-4 CASSLDRFSYEQYF TGTGCCAGCAGCCTCGACAGGTTCTCCTACGAGCAGTACTTC
. . TRBJ1-2 14 TRBV10-2 CASTRVEGSYGYTF TGCGCCAGCACTCGAGTCGAGGGGAGCTATGGCTACACCTTC
. . TRBJ2-4 14 TRBV7-8 CASSLGGSKNIQYF TGTGCCAGCAGCTTAGGCGGCTCCAAAAACATTCAGTACTTC
TRBD1 . TRBJ1-1 16 TRBV19 CASSIGSGGSNTEAFF TGTGCCAGTAGTATAGGTTCAGGGGGCTCGAACACTGAAGCTTTCTTT
TRBD1 . TRBJ2-7 14 TRBV5-1 CASSTSTGGNEQYF TGCGCCAGCAGCACATCGACAGGGGGCAACGAGCAGTACTTC
TRBD1 . TRBJ1-3 14 TRBV2 CASRPRGSGNTIYF TGTGCCAGCCGCCCCAGGGGGTCAGGAAACACCATATATTTT
. . TRBJ1-1 12 TRBV6-1 CASRADTPEAFF TGTGCCAGCAGAGCAGATACGCCAGAAGCTTTCTTT
. . TRBJ1-1 14 TRBV5-1 CASSLAVKNTEAFF TGCGCCAGCAGCTTGGCCGTTAAGAACACTGAAGCTTTCTTT
. . TRBJ1-1 13 TRBV15 CATSREVNTEAFF TGTGCCACCAGCAGAGAAGTGAACACTGAAGCTTTCTTT
TRBD2 . TRBJ2-1 16 TRBV5-1 CASSPPGPSGGIEQFF TGCGCCAGCAGCCCGCCCGGTCCTAGCGGGGGGATTGAGCAGTTCTTC
TRBD1 . TRBJ1-2 14 TRBV29-1 CSVEGGTGNYGYTF TGCAGCGTTGAGGGTGGGACAGGGAACTATGGCTACACCTTC